This T cell receptor beta chain was identified in a study of OX40 agonist ivuxolimab in advanced cancers. Study-wide context: The costimulatory receptor OX40 (CD134) was targeted by ivuxolimab, a fully human IgG2 agonistic monoclonal antibody. Intravenous ivuxolimab was administered to patients every 2 weeks at six dose levels: 0.01, 0.1, 0.3, 1.5, 3 and 10 mg/kg. Of the roughly 52 dose-escalation patients, hepatocellular carcinoma was present in approximately 20, melanoma in about 15, renal cell carcinoma in 9 and head and neck cancer in 9. In the dose-escalation cohort, 65% to 90% of patients were male, and the mean age was approximately 60 years, with a range of about 23 to 90. Patients were allowed to have had prior anti-PD-1, anti-PD-L1 or anti-CTLA-4 therapy, and 40% of the dose-escalation patients had previously received checkpoint inhibitors. Partial responses occurred in three dose-escalation patients, of whom one had hepatocellular carcinoma and two had cutaneous melanoma. Peripheral TCRbeta sequencing was intended to test whether TCR sequence diversity was altered and clonal T-cell expansion was caused by ivuxolimab. The paper reports the monotherapy dose-escalation portion (N of about 50 patients) of the phase I ivuxolimab trial. Broader findings and caveats from the paper: In the 0.1-3.0 mg/kg groups, partial responders were among the patients with the lowest normalized peripheral clonal expansion, particularly in CD8+ T cells. Low levels of normalized T-cell clonal expansion were also seen in some nonresponding patients. Antigen specificity was not determined for the clonally expanded peripheral T cells. Clonal expansion of both CD4+ and CD8+ blood T cells was observed from baseline to week 6 at doses 0.1 to 3.0 mg/kg. After ivuxolimab, more expanded clones were found on average in CD8+ T cells than in CD4+ T cells.

Ends trimmed: V by 4 bases, J by 5 bases; bases unmatched to a gene: 9. CDR1 and CDR2 (SGDLS, YYNGEE) derive from the germline V gene. From the cysteine through the phenylalanine, the CDR3 covers 15 amino acids. Solely the CDR3 DNA is kept, with 45 bases framed from the first base. Genomic DNA was extracted from sorted cells for sequencing of the TCRbeta CDR3 region. The immunoSEQ Assay was used to sequence the TCRbeta CDR3 regions. TCRdb carries this immuneACCESS record with in-frame sequences only. Its versions omit some clonotypes, under half of them owing to an unresolved V gene in the studies checked, with the rest unexplained. The sample has around 80,000 clones on record, about 92% of them singletons. The ten largest clones take up roughly 0.17% of the sample. The trial excluded patients who had a history of autoimmune disease or were on systemic immunosuppression. Peripheral blood for TCR sequencing was collected from all dose cohorts at baseline, on cycle 4 day 1, and on cycle 7 day 1. The samples were drawn from a first-in-human, open-label, multicenter phase I dose-escalation trial of ivuxolimab. Adults with locally advanced or metastatic melanoma, renal cell carcinoma, hepatocellular carcinoma or head and neck squamous cell carcinoma were enrolled in the trial. Before TCR sequencing, CD4+ T cells and CD8+ T cells from peripheral blood were sorted into separate populations.

Details on this clone: Its cognate antigen has yet to be identified. Within one base of it there is no much larger clone, and no base qualities were kept.

The TCR was taken from an adult with an advanced solid tumor such as melanoma, head and neck, liver or kidney cancer. This chain joins TRBV9 to TRBJ2-5; 9 central nucleotides agree with TRBD1. Sample: CD4+ or CD8+ T cells sorted from blood, taken in a trial of the OX40 agonist ivuxolimab. The DNA is as follows: TGTGCCAGCAGCTACACAGGGGGCTGGGAGGAGACCCAGTACTTC. Its protein reads: CASSYTGGWEETQYF. The reference TRBV9 and TRBJ2-5 proteins fill in what lies around the CDR3, so the full variable domain reads DSGVTQTPKHLITATGQRVTLRCSPRSGDLSVYWYQQSLDQGLQFLIQYYNGEERAKGNILERFSAQQFPDLHSELNLSSLELGDSALYFCASSYTGGWEETQYFGPGTRLLVL.